The 22 T cell receptor beta chains presented below share a single source sample, sequenced in a study of T cells in Graves' hyperthyroidism and ophthalmopathy. Amplified TCR beta CDR3 regions derived from RNA transcripts. When the TCR CDR3 underwent first-round RT-PCR, the HTBI primer set was used. In TCRdb, the multiplex PCR reads were re-called with MiXCR into one record per CDR3 protein. Here the sample spans about 610,000 distinct CDR3 sequences, roughly 15% being singletons. The sequenced material came from blood. These receptors were taken from a woman between 40 and 55 years old with Graves' ophthalmopathy.

V and J are TRBV7-9 and TRBJ2-6; D call uncertain. CDR3 length: 15 amino acids. Trimming removed 3 bases from V and 0 bases from J, with 6 bases in between. Germline CDR1 is SEHNR and CDR2 is FQNEAQ (reference sequence). The CDR3 nucleotides are TGTGCCAGCAGCTTCCCAAACTCTGGGGCCAACGTCCTGACTTTC. This translates into CASSFPNSGANVLTF.

This clonotype was counted a few times. The chain carries TRBV20-1 and TRBJ2-3; D remains unclear. From germline, CDR1 is DFQATT and CDR2 SNEGSKA (reference sequence). The V end lost 1 base, the J end lost 2 bases, and 7 bases lay between the germline ends. This CDR3 has 13 amino acids. In nucleotides, the CDR3 is TGCAGTGCTAGAGGCCGCCTCACAGATACGCAGTATTTT. This gives the protein CSARGRLTDTQYF.

In this sample, this clonotype turned up many times. V usage is TRBV4-1 and J usage is TRBJ2-5, with D unresolved. Germline loops: CDR1 MGHRA, CDR2 YSYEKL. V lost 4 bases and J lost 4, with 16 bases in between. This CDR3 has 15 amino acids. The CDR3 bases are TGCGCCAGCAGCCCGAACAGTGGAGCCGGAGAGACCCAGTACTTC. Encoded protein: CASSPNSGAGETQYF.

The chain employs TRBV5-4 and TRBJ2-3; 10 bases match TRBD2. There are 22 residues in the CDR3. V gave up 4 bases and J gave up 2 bases; unmatched junction bases: 25. Per germline, CDR1 SGHNT and CDR2 YYREEE (reference sequence). CDR3: CASSVHRATSGPNPKYTDTQYF. CDR3 nucleotide sequence: TGTGCCAGCAGCGTGCACCGGGCGACTAGCGGGCCCAATCCTAAATACACAGATACGCAGTATTTT. The variable domain in full, completed from reference TRBV5-4 and TRBJ2-3, reads ETGVTQSPTHLIKTRGQQVTLRCSSQSGHNTVSWYQQALGQGPQFIFQYYREEENGRGNFPPRFSGLQFPNYSSELNVNALELDDSALYLCASSVHRATSGPNPKYTDTQYFGPGTRLTVL.

Concerning this clonotype: A read error is possible here, since a much larger clone lies one base away. The chain recombines TRBV2 with TRBJ2-5; 8 bases align to TRBD2. CDR3 size: 15 residues. The germline CDR1 and CDR2 sequences are SNHLY and FYNNEI. Trimming removed 8 bases from V and 2 bases from J; junction bases left unmatched: 10. The CDR3 reads CASGWDGGGQETQYF. In nucleotides, the CDR3 is TGTGCCAGCGGCTGGGACGGGGGGGGACAAGAGACCCAGTACTTC.

This clonotype has a handful of counts. The rearrangement joins TRBV5-6 to TRBJ1-1, with a weak D call TRBD1 (6 bases). This CDR3 has 15 residues. The V gene's germline CDR1 is SGHDT and CDR2 YYEEEE. V lost 1 base to trimming and J lost 6 bases, with 16 bases between them. The DNA of the CDR3 is TGTGCCAGCAGCTTGTGGGGGCTCCCGGGGGCTGAAGCTTTCTTT. It translates to CASSLWGLPGAEAFF.

V gene TRBV29-1 combines with J gene TRBJ2-7; weak D call: TRBD1 (6 bases). The V gene lost 2 bases and the J gene lost 5 bases, with 13 bases spanning the gap. Per the germline V gene, CDR1 is SQVTM and CDR2 is ANQGSEA. The CDR3 is 13 amino acids. The DNA for the CDR3 is TGCAGCGTTGAATCAGGGGCCTACCACGAGCAGTACTTC. It yields the protein CSVESGAYHEQYF.

This clonotype was recorded at least ten times. The CDR3 DNA is TGCGCCAGCAGCCTCCCAGGGCCCTACGGAGAGCAGTACTTC. Translating gives CASSLPGPYGEQYF. This rearrangement joins TRBV5-1 to TRBJ2-7; weak D call: TRBD1 (5 bases). Looked up from germline, CDR1 is SGHRS and CDR2 is YFSETQ. V lost 4 bases to trimming and J lost 7 bases, with 18 bases between them. CDR3 length: 14 residues.

The gene calls are TRBV20-1 and TRBJ1-5; TRBD1 agrees at 7 bases. CDR1 and CDR2 (germline): DFQATT, SNEGSKA (reference sequence). The trim removed 5 bases at V and 7 bases at J, leaving 8 bases unmatched. The CDR3 length is 13 residues. Written as DNA, the CDR3 is TGCAGTGCTTCCGACAGGGTAGGCCAGCCCCAGCATTTT. Translating gives CSASDRVGQPQHF.

This clonotype was seen many times. V usage is TRBV13 and J usage is TRBJ1-1; D unclear. The ends were cut back, 2 bases at V and 5 bases at J, with 6 bases in the middle. This CDR3 region has 12 residues. Germline V gives CDR1 PRHDT, CDR2 FYEKMQ (reference sequence). CDR3 bases: TGTGCCAGCAGCTTAATGCAGACTGAAGCTTTCTTT. It specifies CASSLMQTEAFF. Full variable domain (outside the CDR3, taken from reference TRBV13 and TRBJ1-1): AAGVIQSPRHLIKEKRETATLKCYPIPRHDTVYWYQQGPGQDPQFLISFYEKMQSDKGSIPDRFSAQQFSDYHSELNMSSLELGDSALYFCASSLMQTEAFFGQGTRLTVV.

There are a few counts of this clonotype. V and J are TRBV5-1 and TRBJ2-7, with D hard to call. This CDR3 region has 13 residues. Trimming took off 3 bases at V and 5 bases at J, with 12 bases between the two ends. CDR1 is SGHRS, CDR2 YFSETQ, per germline. CDR3 nucleotides: TGCGCCAGCAGCTCGGCAGCGTTTGACGAGCAGTACTTC. Its protein is CASSSAAFDEQYF.

This clonotype came up a few times. The rearrangement links TRBV18 to TRBJ1-1; 7 nucleotides agree with TRBD1. Trimming took 3 bases from V and 3 from J; bases not matched to a gene: 7. The CDR3 runs to 15 residues. The germline V gene encodes CDR1 KGHSH and CDR2 LQKENI. Written as DNA, the CDR3 is TGTGCCAGCTCACCCGGCAACACAGGGGACACTGAAGCTTTCTTT. Protein product: CASSPGNTGDTEAFF.

This clonotype was detected many times. The chain links TRBV2 to TRBJ2-7; 7 bases are a match to TRBD2. The CDR3 is made up of 14 amino acids. Germline values: CDR1 SNHLY, CDR2 FYNNEI. After removal of 6 bases from V and 5 bases from J, the junction contained 10 bases not matched to a gene. This chain's CDR3 is CASRNGLEVDEQYF. Here the CDR3 DNA reads TGTGCCAGCAGGAACGGACTAGAAGTCGACGAGCAGTACTTC.

This clonotype has ten or more counts. This sequence joins TRBV11-2 and TRBJ1-1; no clear D. CDR3 length: 16 amino acids. V was cut by 0 bases and J by 3 bases, with 14 bases left in between. CDR1 and CDR2 (germline): SGHAT, FQNNGV. The CDR3 DNA is TGTGCCAGCAGCTTAGATTTAGGATTGATGGACACTGAAGCTTTCTTT. This sequence encodes CASSLDLGLMDTEAFF. Full variable domain (missing parts from reference TRBV11-2 and TRBJ1-1): EAGVAQSPRYKIIEKRQSVAFWCNPISGHATLYWYQQILGQGPKLLIQFQNNGVVDDSQLPKDRFSAERLKGVDSTLKIQPAKLEDSAVYLCASSLDLGLMDTEAFFGQGTRLTVV.

The chain is built from TRBV7-2 and TRBJ1-3; maybe TRBD1 (5 bases). Deletions cut 5 bases from V and 0 bases from J, with 11 bases between. This CDR3 is built from 15 residues. Germline lookup yields CDR1 SGHTA and CDR2 FQGNSA. For the CDR3, the DNA is TGTGCCAGCAGCCCGAGTGGGGCCTCTGGAAACACCATATATTTT. This gives the protein CASSPSGASGNTIYF.

In its sample, this clonotype was seen a few times. The chain is built from TRBV27 and TRBJ2-6; D not certain. Trimming took 7 bases from V and 3 from J, leaving 10 bases between them. Germline assignment: CDR1 MNHEY and CDR2 SMNVEV (reference sequence). CDR3 length: 14 residues. Written as DNA, the CDR3 is TGTGCCAGCACCCCCTTTGATGGGGCCAACGTCCTGACTTTC. Protein: CASTPFDGANVLTF. Using reference TRBV27 and TRBJ2-6 for the parts outside the CDR3, the full variable domain is EAQVTQNPRYLITVTGKKLTVTCSQNMNHEYMSWYRQDPGLGLRQIYYSMNVEVTDKGDVPEGYKVSRKEKRNFPLILESPSPNQTSLYFCASTPFDGANVLTFGAGSRLTVL.

This clonotype has more than one count but fewer than ten. V usage is TRBV9 and J usage is TRBJ2-7; tentative D call: TRBD2 (5 bases). Trimming stripped 1 base from V and 6 bases from J, with 14 bases between. The CDR3 is 14 amino acids. Germline V gene lookup returns CDR1 SGDLS and CDR2 YYNGEE. The CDR3 spells CASSVRTDFGEQYF. The DNA of the CDR3 is TGTGCCAGCAGCGTACGGACTGATTTTGGCGAGCAGTACTTC.

This clonotype was found many times. The rearrangement joins TRBV27 to TRBJ2-5; D remains unclear. The CDR3 is 14 amino acids. Germline CDR1 reads MNHEY; CDR2 reads SMNVEV (reference sequence). V lost 6 bases and J lost 2, with 13 bases in between. The CDR3 here is CASSSPGLQETQYF. DNA of the CDR3: TGTGCCAGCAGCTCACCCGGGCTTCAAGAGACCCAGTACTTC.

In its sample, this clonotype was seen many times. The chain combines TRBV12-3 or TRBV12-4 with TRBJ2-2; 8 bases align to TRBD1. This CDR3 comprises 15 residues. J was trimmed by 10 bases and V by 1 base; bases with no gene match: 8. DNA of the CDR3: TGTGCCAGCAGTTTAGGTAGACAGGGGCCCGAGGAGCTGTTTTTT. Its protein product is CASSLGRQGPEELFF.

The chain is built from TRBV9 and TRBJ2-1; 11 bases map to TRBD2. Germline lookup yields CDR1 SGDLS and CDR2 YYNGEE. This CDR3 has 16 amino acids. The V segment lost 3 bases and the J segment 7 bases; nucleotides outside the gene matches: 9. The CDR3 coding sequence is TGTGCCAGCAGCGCGTCCCCGGGACTAGCGGTAAATGAGCAGTTCTTC. Translated: CASSASPGLAVNEQFF.

The J gene is TRBJ2-7, the V gene TRBV30; TRBD2 matches 7 bases. Germline V gene lookup returns CDR1 GTSNPN and CDR2 SVGIG (reference sequence). CDR3 length: 13 amino acids. J lost 3 bases, V lost 1 base, and 3 bases had no gene match. The CDR3 DNA follows: TGTGCCTGGAGTGACTGGGAGGGCTACGAGCAGTACTTC. It encodes CAWSDWEGYEQYF.

V and J are TRBV2 and TRBJ2-3, with a possible D match to TRBD2 (6 bases). The germline CDR1 and CDR2 sequences are SNHLY and FYNNEI. The CDR3 totals 16 residues. The V and J ends lost 6 bases and 6 bases respectively, with 22 bases between them. The CDR3 DNA reads TGTGCCAGCAGCCCCCCGACGGGAGCGTCTCGGGATACGCAGTATTTT. This gives the protein CASSPPTGASRDTQYF.